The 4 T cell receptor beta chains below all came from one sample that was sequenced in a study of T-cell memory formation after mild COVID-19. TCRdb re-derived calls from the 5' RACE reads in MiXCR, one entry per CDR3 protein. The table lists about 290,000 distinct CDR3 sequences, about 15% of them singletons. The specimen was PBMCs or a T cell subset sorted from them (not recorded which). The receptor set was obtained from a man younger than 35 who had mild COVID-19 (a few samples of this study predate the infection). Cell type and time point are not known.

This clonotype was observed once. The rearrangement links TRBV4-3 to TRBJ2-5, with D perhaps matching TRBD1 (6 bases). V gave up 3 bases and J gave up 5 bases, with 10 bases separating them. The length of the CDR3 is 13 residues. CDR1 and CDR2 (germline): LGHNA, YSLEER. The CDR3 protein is CASSQEQGETQYF. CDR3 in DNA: TGCGCCAGCAGCCAGGAGCAGGGGGAGACCCAGTACTTC.

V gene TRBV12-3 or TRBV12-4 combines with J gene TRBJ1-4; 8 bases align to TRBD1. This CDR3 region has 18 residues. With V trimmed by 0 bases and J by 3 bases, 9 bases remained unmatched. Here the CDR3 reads CASSLASKGTGSNEKLFF. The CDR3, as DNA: TGTGCCAGCAGTTTAGCGAGCAAGGGGACAGGCTCTAATGAAAAACTGTTTTTT.

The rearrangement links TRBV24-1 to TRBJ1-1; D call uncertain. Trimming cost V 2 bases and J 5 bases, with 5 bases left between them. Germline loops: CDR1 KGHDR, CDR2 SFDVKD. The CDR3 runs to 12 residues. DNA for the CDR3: TGTGCCACCAGTGATTGGGGAACTGAAGCTTTCTTT. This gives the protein CATSDWGTEAFF.

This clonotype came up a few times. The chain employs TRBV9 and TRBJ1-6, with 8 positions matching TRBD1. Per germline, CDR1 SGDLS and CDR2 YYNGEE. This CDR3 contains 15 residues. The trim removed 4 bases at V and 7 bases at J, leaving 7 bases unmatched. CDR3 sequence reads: CASSPRDRFNSPLHF. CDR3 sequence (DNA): TGTGCCAGCAGCCCCAGGGACAGGTTCAATTCACCCCTCCACTTT.